The next 23 T cell receptor beta chains were all read from a single sample in a study of T cells after yellow fever vaccination. TCRdb processed the 5' RACE reads anew with MiXCR; each CDR3 protein has one entry. Of some 300,000 distinct CDR3 sequences in the sample, 7.5% to 9.5% are singletons; the top ten hold over 3%. The sample consisted of CD4+ T cells sorted from PBMCs, taken 5 days after the yellow fever booster vaccination. The source is a man aged 18-30 years who received the YFV17D yellow fever vaccine.

This clonotype came up a few times. V gene TRBV3-1 combines with J gene TRBJ1-6; D ambiguous. The V gene's germline CDR1 is LGHDT and CDR2 YNNKEL (reference sequence). This CDR3 is 12 amino acids long. Trimming pared 0 bases from V and 13 bases from J, leaving 7 bases between. The CDR3 coding sequence is TGTGCCAGCAGCCAAGATCAGCGGCCCCTCCACTTT. The encoded protein is CASSQDQRPLHF. The full variable domain, with the rest looked up from reference TRBV3-1 and TRBJ1-6, is DTAVSQTPKYLVTQMGNDKSIKCEQNLGHDTMYWYKQDSKKFLKIMFSYNNKELIINETVPNRFSPKSPDKAHLNLHINSLELGDSAVYFCASSQDQRPLHFGNGTRLTVT.

A few counts support this clonotype. The V gene is TRBV20-1, the J gene TRBJ1-6, with D unresolved. Deletions cut 1 base from V and 0 bases from J, with 7 bases between. CDR3 length equals 15 residues. The germline V gene has CDR1 DFQATT and CDR2 SNEGSKA (reference sequence). CDR3 residues: CSARVGSSYNSPLHF. The CDR3 bases are TGCAGTGCTAGAGTCGGGAGCTCCTATAATTCACCCCTCCACTTT.

A few counts support this clonotype. The chain employs TRBV10-2 and TRBJ1-6, with D possibly matching TRBD1 (6 bases). The V gene's germline CDR1 is WSHSY and CDR2 SAAADI. This CDR3 region has 14 residues. The V and J ends lost 5 bases and 14 bases respectively, with 19 bases between them. The DNA of the CDR3 is TGCGCCAGCAGTACGCCAGGGAGCGAGGGGGCCCTCCACTTT. Its protein is CASSTPGSEGALHF.

V and J are TRBV12-3 or TRBV12-4 and TRBJ1-5; TRBD1 aligns across 8 bases. V dropped 4 bases and J dropped 1; count of bases not matched to a gene: 6. The CDR3 has 16 amino acids. CDR3 coding DNA: TGTGCCAGCAGTTCCAGGGGGCCCCACAGCAATCAGCCCCAGCATTTT. Protein sequence: CASSSRGPHSNQPQHF.

The chain links TRBV24-1 to TRBJ2-3; TRBD2 agrees at 8 bases. V gave up 5 bases and J gave up 1 base; unmatched junction bases: 10. Germline loops: CDR1 KGHDR, CDR2 SFDVKD. The CDR3 sequence is 17 residues long. The CDR3 region is CATSGSAGGEGTDTQYF. As DNA, the CDR3 is TGTGCCACCAGTGGCTCGGCCGGGGGGGAGGGCACAGATACGCAGTATTTT.

The chain uses TRBV12-3 or TRBV12-4 and TRBJ2-5, with 10 bases that match TRBD2. The junction had 3 bases not matched to a gene; V was cut back by 5 bases and J by 6 bases. The CDR3 extends over 13 amino acids. The CDR3 DNA is TGTGCCAGCAGTCAGGGACTAGCGAAGACCCAGTACTTC. Its translation is CASSQGLAKTQYF.

In its sample, this clonotype was seen many times. CDR3 nucleotide sequence: TGTGCCAGCAGCCCGGGACCAACTAATGAAAAACTGTTTTTT. It translates to CASSPGPTNEKLFF. V gene TRBV7-2 combines with J gene TRBJ1-4; D perhaps matches TRBD1 (5 bases). CDR3 length equals 14 residues. The germline V and J ends were trimmed by 5 bases and 0 bases, with 7 bases remaining between them. Germline-derived CDR1 and CDR2 are SGHTA and FQGNSA.

Many counts were recorded for this clonotype. V and J are TRBV6-5 and TRBJ2-1; no firm D call. CDR3 length: 14 amino acids. The germline V gene encodes CDR1 MNHEY and CDR2 SVGAGI. Trimming removed 1 base at V and 5 bases at J, with 9 bases between. The CDR3 DNA reads as TGTGCCAGCAGTTACTACCATATGGACAATGAGCAGTTCTTC. Its translation is CASSYYHMDNEQFF.

Only a few counts were recorded for this clonotype. The chain couples TRBV18 to TRBJ1-1, with D unclear. CDR1 and CDR2 (germline): KGHSH, LQKENI. The V and J ends lost 5 bases and 0 bases respectively, with 4 bases between them. The CDR3 length is 12 residues. The CDR3 nucleotides are TGTGCCAGCTCAGGGATGAACACTGAAGCTTTCTTT. Encoded protein: CASSGMNTEAFF.

This clonotype was picked up one time. V is TRBV5-6 and J is TRBJ1-1; TRBD1 might be the D (5 bases). The CDR3 runs 15 residues. V was shortened by 4 bases and J by 2 bases, with 15 bases between the two germline ends. Germline loops: CDR1 SGHDT, CDR2 YYEEEE. The chain's CDR3 is CASSPDGGYNTEAFF. In nucleotides, the CDR3 is TGTGCCAGCAGCCCGGACGGGGGGTACAACACTGAAGCTTTCTTT. Using reference TRBV5-6 and TRBJ1-1 for the parts outside the CDR3, the full variable domain is DAGVTQSPTHLIKTRGQQVTLRCSPKSGHDTVSWYQQALGQGPQFIFQYYEEEERQRGNFPDRFSGHQFPNYSSELNVNALLLGDSALYLCASSPDGGYNTEAFFGQGTRLTVV.

This chain links TRBV5-6 with TRBJ2-7; D is unresolved. The germline V and J ends were trimmed by 1 base and 5 bases, with 13 bases remaining between them. Per germline, CDR1 SGHDT and CDR2 YYEEEE. The CDR3 has 14 residues. CDR3 sequence: CASSLPLSSNEQYF. CDR3 coding DNA: TGTGCCAGCAGCTTGCCCCTTTCGAGCAACGAGCAGTACTTC.

This clonotype was seen a handful of times. The chain has TRBV18 and TRBJ2-3; D is unclear. CDR1 KGHSH and CDR2 LQKENI come from the germline V gene. The CDR3 totals 13 residues. Trimming removed 4 bases at V and 5 bases at J, with 10 bases between. In DNA form, the CDR3 reads TGTGCCAGCTCACGCGATGTTGAAGATACGCAGTATTTT. Its protein product is CASSRDVEDTQYF. The full variable domain, its missing parts supplied by reference TRBV18 and TRBJ2-3, is NAGVMQNPRHLVRRRGQEARLRCSPMKGHSHVYWYRQLPEEGLKFMVYLQKENIIDESGMPKERFSAEFPKEGPSILRIQQVVRGDSAAYFCASSRDVEDTQYFGPGTRLTVL.

The J gene is TRBJ1-4, the V gene TRBV25-1; 11 positions match TRBD1. V was clipped by 3 bases and J by 3 bases; unmatched bases: 3. The CDR3 contains 16 residues. CDR1 MGHDK and CDR2 SYGVNS come from the germline V gene. CDR3 amino acids: CASSDPGQGANEKLFF. The CDR3 DNA sequence: TGTGCCAGCAGTGATCCGGGACAGGGGGCTAATGAAAAACTGTTTTTT. The entire variable domain, with the rest obtained from reference TRBV25-1 and TRBJ1-4, is as follows: EADIYQTPRYLVIGTGKKITLECSQTMGHDKMYWYQQDPGMELHLIHYSYGVNSTEKGDLSSESTVSRIRTEHFPLTLESARPSHTSQYLCASSDPGQGANEKLFFGSGTQLSVL.

There are a few counts of this clonotype. The rearrangement uses TRBV24-1 and TRBJ2-2; possibly TRBD1 or TRBD2 for D (5 bases each). From germline, CDR1 is KGHDR and CDR2 SFDVKD. The CDR3 length is 17 residues. V lost 3 bases and J lost 6, with 19 bases in between. The CDR3 loop reads CATSDTTGRARAGELFF. CDR3 nucleotides: TGTGCCACCAGTGATACCACGGGACGGGCGCGAGCCGGGGAGCTGTTTTTT.

The chain links TRBV12-3 or TRBV12-4 to TRBJ1-3; no reliable D call. Between the trimmed V and J ends, which lost 5 bases and 0 bases, there was a span of 8 bases. CDR3 length equals 14 residues. The CDR3 bases are TGTGCCAGCAGTCTGGTTTACTCTGGAAACACCATATATTTT. Translation gives CASSLVYSGNTIYF.

This clonotype was seen a few times. V gene TRBV29-1 combines with J gene TRBJ2-1, with unresolved D. The CDR3 has 13 residues. Germline V gene data show CDR1 as SQVTM and CDR2 as ANQGSEA. Trimming cost V 5 bases and J 8 bases, with 16 bases left between them. CDR3 sequence: CSVHLSGFDEQFF. CDR3 DNA: TGCAGCGTTCATCTCTCAGGTTTCGATGAGCAGTTCTTC.

The V gene is TRBV4-1, the J gene TRBJ1-5; 7 positions agree with TRBD1. Unmatched junction bases numbered 9, after V lost 3 bases and J lost 4 bases. Germline assignment: CDR1 MGHRA and CDR2 YSYEKL. CDR3 length: 16 amino acids. The CDR3 region has the DNA TGCGCCAGCAGCCAGTCCGTTTACAGGGGTAATCAGCCCCAGCATTTT. It specifies CASSQSVYRGNQPQHF.

This clonotype turned up a few times. The gene calls are TRBV4-1 and TRBJ2-3; the D call may be TRBD1 or TRBD2 (6 bases each). CDR1 MGHRA and CDR2 YSYEKL come from the germline V gene. This CDR3 has 16 amino acids. V was trimmed by 1 base and J by 0 bases, leaving 11 bases between them. The CDR3 loop is CASSQGRGESTDTQYF. CDR3 DNA sequence: TGCGCCAGCAGCCAAGGGAGGGGGGAGAGCACAGATACGCAGTATTTT.

This clonotype was found many times. The chain has TRBV5-1 and TRBJ2-3, with 11 bases aligning to TRBD2. The CDR3 covers 16 residues. V trimming: 0 bases; J trimming: 4 bases; junction bases outside the gene matches: 4. Germline CDR1 SGHRS, CDR2 YFSETQ. The CDR3 nucleotides read TGCGCCAGCAGCTTGGTCGGGACTAGCGGTTCAGATACGCAGTATTTT. It yields the protein CASSLVGTSGSDTQYF.

This clonotype was found a few times. The CDR3 protein is CASSFAKSGNTIYF. CDR3 nucleotide sequence: TGTGCCAGCAGCTTCGCGAAATCTGGAAACACCATATATTTT. This rearrangement joins TRBV7-2 to TRBJ1-3; D unclear. Between the trimmed V and J ends, which lost 3 bases and 1 base, there was a span of 7 bases. CDR3 length: 14 amino acids. In germline, CDR1 is SGHTA, CDR2 FQGNSA. The whole variable domain, filled in from reference TRBV7-2 and TRBJ1-3, reads GAGVSQSPSNKVTEKGKDVELRCDPISGHTALYWYRQSLGQGLEFLIYFQGNSAPDKSGLPSDRFSAERTGGSVSTLTIQRTQQEDSAVYLCASSFAKSGNTIYFGEGSWLTVV.

This clonotype was seen at least ten times. This sequence joins TRBV29-1 and TRBJ2-2; 7 bases agree with TRBD1. The germline V gene encodes CDR1 SQVTM and CDR2 ANQGSEA. The CDR3 has 13 amino acids. The V gene end was trimmed by 7 bases and the J gene end by 5 bases; junction bases not matched to a gene: 7. The CDR3 DNA is TGCAGCGCGACGACAGGGCTAACCGGGGAGCTGTTTTTT. It codes for CSATTGLTGELFF.

This clonotype was counted only a few times. The rearrangement links TRBV4-3 to TRBJ1-6; tentative D call: TRBD1 (5 bases). V was cut by 4 bases and J by 4 bases, with 14 bases left in between. There are 16 residues in the CDR3. From germline, CDR1 is LGHNA and CDR2 YSLEER. In DNA, the CDR3 is TGCGCCAGCAGCCTCGGTTTGGACAAGTATAATTCACCCCTCCACTTT. Amino acids: CASSLGLDKYNSPLHF.

This clonotype was detected a few times. The chain links TRBV5-1 to TRBJ2-3, with no clear D. The CDR3 consists of 13 residues. Trimming removed 2 bases from V and 4 bases from J, with 8 bases in between. The germline gives CDR1 SGHRS, CDR2 YFSETQ. The CDR3 region is CASSFPDPDTQYF. The CDR3 nucleotides read TGCGCCAGCAGCTTCCCGGATCCAGATACGCAGTATTTT.